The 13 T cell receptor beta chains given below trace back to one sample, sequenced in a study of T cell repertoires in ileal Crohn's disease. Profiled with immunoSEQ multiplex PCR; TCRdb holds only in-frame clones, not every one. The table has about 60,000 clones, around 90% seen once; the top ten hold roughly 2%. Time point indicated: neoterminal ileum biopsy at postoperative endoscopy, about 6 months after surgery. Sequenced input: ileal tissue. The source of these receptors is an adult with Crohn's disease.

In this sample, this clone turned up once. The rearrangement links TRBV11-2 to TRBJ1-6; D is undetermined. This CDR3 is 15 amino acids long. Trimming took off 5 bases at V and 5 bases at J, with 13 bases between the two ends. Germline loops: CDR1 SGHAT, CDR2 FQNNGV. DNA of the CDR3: TGTGCCAGCAGCCCCATGGGAGGAAATAATTCACCCCTCCACTTT. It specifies CASSPMGGNNSPLHF.

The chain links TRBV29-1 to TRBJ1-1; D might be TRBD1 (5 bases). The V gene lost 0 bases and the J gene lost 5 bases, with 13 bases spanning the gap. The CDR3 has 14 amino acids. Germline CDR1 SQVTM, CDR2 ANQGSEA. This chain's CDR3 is CSVEDLPGITEAFF. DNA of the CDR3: TGCAGCGTTGAAGATCTCCCAGGGATAACTGAAGCTTTCTTT. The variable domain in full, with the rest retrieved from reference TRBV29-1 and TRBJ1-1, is SAVISQKPSRDICQRGTSLTIQCQVDSQVTMMFWYRQQPGQSLTLIATANQGSEATYESGFVIDKFPISRPNLTFSTLTVSNMSPEDSSIYLCSVEDLPGITEAFFGQGTRLTVV.

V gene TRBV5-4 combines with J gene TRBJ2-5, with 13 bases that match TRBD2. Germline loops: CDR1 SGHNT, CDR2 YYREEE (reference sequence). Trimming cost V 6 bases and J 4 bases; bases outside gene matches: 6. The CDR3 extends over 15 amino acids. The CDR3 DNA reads TGTGCCAGCACCACCGGACTAGCGGGGGTAGAGACCCAGTACTTC. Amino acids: CASTTGLAGVETQYF.

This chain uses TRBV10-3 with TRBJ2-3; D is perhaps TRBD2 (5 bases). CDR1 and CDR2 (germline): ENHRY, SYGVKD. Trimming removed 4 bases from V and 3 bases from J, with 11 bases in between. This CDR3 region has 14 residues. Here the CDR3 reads CAISAGLNTDTQYF. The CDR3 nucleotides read TGTGCCATCAGTGCTGGACTTAATACAGATACGCAGTATTTT.

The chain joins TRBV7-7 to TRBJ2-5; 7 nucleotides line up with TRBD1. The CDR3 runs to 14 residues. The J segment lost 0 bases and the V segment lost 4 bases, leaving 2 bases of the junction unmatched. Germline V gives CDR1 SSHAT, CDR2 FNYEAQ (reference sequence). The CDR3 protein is CASSSRGYQETQYF. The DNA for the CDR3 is TGTGCCAGCAGCTCCAGGGGGTACCAAGAGACCCAGTACTTC.

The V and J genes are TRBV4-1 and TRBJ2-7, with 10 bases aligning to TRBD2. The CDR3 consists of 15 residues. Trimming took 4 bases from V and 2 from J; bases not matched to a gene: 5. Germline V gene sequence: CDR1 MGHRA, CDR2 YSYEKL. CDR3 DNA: TGCGCCAGCAGCCGAACTAGCGGGAACCCCTACGAGCAGTACTTC. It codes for CASSRTSGNPYEQYF.

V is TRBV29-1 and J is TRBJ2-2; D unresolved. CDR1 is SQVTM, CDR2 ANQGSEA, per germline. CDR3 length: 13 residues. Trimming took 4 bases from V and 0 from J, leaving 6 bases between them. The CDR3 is CSVGATNTGELFF. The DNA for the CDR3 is TGCAGCGTTGGGGCCACGAACACCGGGGAGCTGTTTTTT.

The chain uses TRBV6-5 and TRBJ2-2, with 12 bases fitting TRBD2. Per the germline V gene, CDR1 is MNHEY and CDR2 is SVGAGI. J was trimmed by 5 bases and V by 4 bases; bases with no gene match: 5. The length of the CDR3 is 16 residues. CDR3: CASSSLLAGGTGELFF. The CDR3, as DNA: TGTGCCAGCAGTTCTCTTCTAGCGGGAGGGACCGGGGAGCTGTTTTTT.

The CDR3 nucleotides read TGTGCCAGCAGGGCACGGACAGGGGGACAAGAGACCCAGTACTTC. This gives the protein CASRARTGGQETQYF. This chain uses TRBV6-1 with TRBJ2-5; TRBD1 aligns across 10 bases. This CDR3 is 15 amino acids long. V lost 6 bases and J lost 2; bases outside the gene matches: 6. The germline gives CDR1 MNHNS, CDR2 SASEGT.

This CDR3 is CASSWAGIGMNTEAFF. The CDR3, as DNA: TGTGCCAGCAGTTGGGCGGGGATAGGCATGAACACTGAAGCTTTCTTT. The chain couples TRBV6-5 to TRBJ1-1; D is undetermined. V lost 4 bases, J lost 0 bases, and 15 bases lay in between. In germline, CDR1 is MNHEY, CDR2 SVGAGI. This CDR3 spans 16 amino acids.

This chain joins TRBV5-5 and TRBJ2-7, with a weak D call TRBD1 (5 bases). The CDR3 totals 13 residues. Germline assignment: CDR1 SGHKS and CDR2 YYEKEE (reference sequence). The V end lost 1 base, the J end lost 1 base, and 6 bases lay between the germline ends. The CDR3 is CASSLRQSYEQYF. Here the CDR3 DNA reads TGTGCCAGCAGCTTGCGACAGTCCTACGAGCAGTACTTC.

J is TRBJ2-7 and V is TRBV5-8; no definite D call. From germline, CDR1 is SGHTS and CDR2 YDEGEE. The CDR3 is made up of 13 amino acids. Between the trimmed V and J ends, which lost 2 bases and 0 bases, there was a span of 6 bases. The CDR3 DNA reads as TGTGCCAGCAGCTTACCGAGCTCCTACGAGCAGTACTTC. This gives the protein CASSLPSSYEQYF.

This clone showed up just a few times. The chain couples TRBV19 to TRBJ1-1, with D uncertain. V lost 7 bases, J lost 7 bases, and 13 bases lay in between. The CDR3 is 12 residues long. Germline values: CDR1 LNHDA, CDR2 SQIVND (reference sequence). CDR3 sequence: CASMLRSSEAFF. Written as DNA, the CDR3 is TGTGCCAGTATGTTACGCTCTAGTGAAGCTTTCTTT.